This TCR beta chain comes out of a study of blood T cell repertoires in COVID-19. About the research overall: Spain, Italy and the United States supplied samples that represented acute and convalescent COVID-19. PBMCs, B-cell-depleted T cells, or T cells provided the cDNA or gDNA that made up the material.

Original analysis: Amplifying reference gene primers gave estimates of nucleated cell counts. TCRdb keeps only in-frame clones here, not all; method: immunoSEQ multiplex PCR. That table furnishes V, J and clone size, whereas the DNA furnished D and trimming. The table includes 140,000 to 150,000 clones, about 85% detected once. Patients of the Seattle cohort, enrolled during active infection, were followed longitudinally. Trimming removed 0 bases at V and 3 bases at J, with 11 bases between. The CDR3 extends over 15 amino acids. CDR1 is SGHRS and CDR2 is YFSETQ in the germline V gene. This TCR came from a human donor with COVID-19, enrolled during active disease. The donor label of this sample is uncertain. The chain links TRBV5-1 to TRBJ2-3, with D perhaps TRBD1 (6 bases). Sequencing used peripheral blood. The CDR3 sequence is CASSLAGAWTDTQYF. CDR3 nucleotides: TGCGCCAGCAGCTTGGCAGGGGCATGGACAGATACGCAGTATTTT. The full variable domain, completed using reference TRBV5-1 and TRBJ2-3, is KAGVTQTPRYLIKTRGQQVTLSCSPISGHRSVSWYQQTPGQGLQFLFEYFSETQRNKGNFPGRFSGRQFSNSRSEMNVSTLELGDSALYLCASSLAGAWTDTQYFGPGTRLTVL.